Listed below are T cell receptor beta chains from one sample, sequenced in a study of human T cells and chemical hapten exposure. One entry per CDR3 protein results from TCRdb running MiXCR on the RACE reads. The profile shows 80,000 to 95,000 distinct CDR3 sequences, around 10% of them singletons. Sequenced here: whole blood, sampled in connection with sensitization to the hapten diphenylcyclopropenone (DPC). Source of these receptors: a woman aged 45-59 years with alopecia areata. Some clones in this sample may be carry-over from other donors' samples. Both conserved end residues are trimmed from each CDR3. The order of the fields is V gene, J gene, D gene, CDR3 protein. The D gene is left open where the match is weak.

TRBV28	TRBJ2-1	NA	ASSTPGHLGQF
TRBV20-1	TRBJ2-5	NA	SAERGAETQY
TRBV12-3/TRBV12-4	TRBJ1-2	TRBD1	ASSRDRIYGYT
TRBV6-1	TRBJ2-3	TRBD2	ASRPAGGADTQY
TRBV11-3	TRBJ2-1	NA	ASSPHAATSAGQF
TRBV12-3/TRBV12-4	TRBJ1-3	TRBD1	ASSRGQGSSGNTIY
TRBV6-2/TRBV6-3	TRBJ2-7	NA	ASSYGPYGASYEQY
TRBV9	TRBJ1-2	NA	ASSVALRANYGYT
TRBV28	TRBJ2-3	NA	ASTPRGTSTDTQY
TRBV12-3/TRBV12-4	TRBJ1-2	NA	ASSPWVGGEYGYT
TRBV28	TRBJ1-5	NA	ASSLRQPQH
TRBV11-2	TRBJ1-4	NA	ASSLRGQPWTNEKLF
TRBV28	TRBJ1-4	TRBD1	ASSFLQGVGNEKLF
TRBV7-9	TRBJ2-5	TRBD2	ASSPRGAGVYETQY
TRBV7-8	TRBJ2-3	TRBD2	ASSLEASGGANTQY
TRBV7-7	TRBJ2-5	NA	ASSVIGGLQETQY
TRBV6-1	TRBJ1-1	NA	ASSPLGRGSTEAF
TRBV7-2	TRBJ1-2	NA	ASSKGPGVNYGYT
TRBV6-2/TRBV6-3	TRBJ1-1	NA	ASSSTPNTEAF
TRBV6-5	TRBJ1-2	TRBD1	ASRRTGTIYGYT
TRBV2	TRBJ2-3	TRBD1	ASRLRQGVVADTQY
TRBV10-3	TRBJ2-3	NA	AASQDTDTQY
TRBV7-9	TRBJ2-2	NA	ASSPVLGAGTGELF
TRBV7-3	TRBJ1-6	NA	ASSSTPPSPLH
TRBV12-3/TRBV12-4	TRBJ2-3	NA	ASISAGGTDTQY
TRBV2	TRBJ1-6	NA	ASSVSGTEHLPLH
TRBV15	TRBJ2-1	NA	ATTGGSYNEQF